These 25 T cell receptor beta chains originate from one sample sequenced in a study of cytomegalovirus exposure and HLA in healthy donors. The PCR was carried out with 60 Vbeta primers and 13 Jbeta primers. This table comes from immunoSEQ multiplex PCR, and its TCRdb copy is limited to in-frame clones, with some not included. Among around 130,000 clones listed, around three quarters were seen once. Sequencing used PBMCs. The receptors were sampled from a man aged 35 to 55 in good health and CMV-seronegative.

J is TRBJ2-5 and V is TRBV7-7, with TRBD2 as a possible D gene (6 bases). V dropped 1 base and J dropped 1 base, with 13 bases sitting between them. This CDR3 region has 16 residues. Germline V gene data show CDR1 as SSHAT and CDR2 as FNYEAQ (reference sequence). The CDR3 nucleotides read TGTGCCAGCAGCTTAGGCGGGGTCGGGGGCCAAGAGACCCAGTACTTC. Its protein product is CASSLGGVGGQETQYF.

Details on this clone: The sample has other DNA sequences that encode this CDR3 too. The chain has TRBV7-9 and TRBJ2-1; 7 positions match TRBD1. The CDR3 spans 15 residues. Germline values: CDR1 SEHNR, CDR2 FQNEAQ (reference sequence). V was clipped by 5 bases and J by 7 bases; unmatched bases: 11. Here the CDR3 DNA reads TGTGCCAGCAGCCCTGGACAGGTTCGGAATAATGAGCAGTTCTTC. This sequence encodes CASSPGQVRNNEQFF. The entire variable domain, with the rest obtained from reference TRBV7-9 and TRBJ2-1, is as follows: DTGVSQNPRHKITKRGQNVTFRCDPISEHNRLYWYRQTLGQGPEFLTYFQNEAQLEKSRLLSDRFSAERPKGSFSTLEIQRTEQGDSAMYLCASSPGQVRNNEQFFGPGTRLTVL.

The CDR3 protein is CASSSTTEWWEYF. The CDR3 DNA reads as TGTGCCAGCAGTTCGACTACTGAATGGTGGGAGTACTTC. The J gene is TRBJ2-7, the V gene TRBV28; maybe TRBD2 (5 bases). The V and J ends lost 4 bases and 11 bases respectively, with 18 bases between them. This CDR3 has 13 amino acids. The germline gives CDR1 MDHEN, CDR2 SYDVKM.

V gene TRBV5-6 combines with J gene TRBJ1-2; 9 positions agree with TRBD1. CDR1 SGHDT and CDR2 YYEEEE come from the germline V gene. CDR3 length equals 15 residues. With 4 bases clipped from V and 3 bases from J, the junction kept 7 bases outside the gene matches. CDR3 in DNA: TGTGCCAGCAGCCCCGGGACAGGGCCATACTATGGCTACACCTTC. The encoded protein is CASSPGTGPYYGYTF.

V gene TRBV27 combines with J gene TRBJ1-5; 9 bases match TRBD1. Germline lookup yields CDR1 MNHEY and CDR2 SMNVEV (reference sequence). This CDR3 is 16 amino acids long. V lost 9 bases, J lost 7 bases, and 16 bases stayed unmatched. CDR3 sequence: CASRKQTGGFGQPQHF. In nucleotides, the CDR3 is TGTGCCAGTAGAAAACAGACAGGGGGTTTTGGACAGCCCCAGCATTTT.

CDR3 residues: CASSPRQPTDTQYF. CDR3 coding DNA: TGTGCCAGCAGCCCGCGACAGCCCACAGATACGCAGTATTTT. This sequence joins TRBV9 and TRBJ2-3; possible D gene TRBD1, 5 bases. The CDR3 spans 14 residues. Germline-derived CDR1 and CDR2 are SGDLS and YYNGEE. V was trimmed by 4 bases and J by 2 bases, leaving 11 bases between them.

This clone was seen a single time. The V gene is TRBV9, the J gene TRBJ1-2, with 7 bases fitting TRBD1. V trimming: 0 bases; J trimming: 5 bases; junction bases outside the gene matches: 7. Per the germline V gene, CDR1 is SGDLS and CDR2 is YYNGEE. CDR3 size: 15 residues. CDR3 residues: CASSVDPTGIYGYTF. CDR3 in DNA: TGTGCCAGCAGCGTAGATCCGACAGGGATATATGGCTACACCTTC.

The chain recombines TRBV28 with TRBJ2-2; TRBD1 matches 7 bases. The CDR3 runs to 16 residues. Germline values: CDR1 MDHEN, CDR2 SYDVKM. With V trimmed by 6 bases and J by 5 bases, 12 bases remained unmatched. The CDR3 is CASSLTSPGGTGELFF. The CDR3, as DNA: TGTGCCAGCAGCCTAACTTCTCCAGGGGGAACCGGGGAGCTGTTTTTT.

The chain links TRBV27 to TRBJ2-2; D is possibly TRBD2 (5 bases). In germline, CDR1 is MNHEY, CDR2 SMNVEV (reference sequence). The CDR3 has 16 amino acids. V was clipped by 7 bases and J by 3 bases, with 18 bases between them. In nucleotides, the CDR3 is TGTGCCAGCATGAGAATCGAGGGCAGTCACACCGGGGAGCTGTTTTTT. It specifies CASMRIEGSHTGELFF.

The chain couples TRBV6-4 to TRBJ1-2; perhaps TRBD1 as D (5 bases). Germline-derived CDR1 and CDR2 are MRHNA and SNTAGT. V lost 6 bases, J lost 3 bases, and 11 bases lay in between. CDR3 length: 13 amino acids. CDR3 bases: TGTGCCAGCAGCCTCGGAGGGGACTATGGCTACACCTTC. As protein: CASSLGGDYGYTF.

The CDR3 coding sequence is TGCGCCAGCAGCTTGGGGGACAGGCAAGAGACCCAGTACTTC. Translation gives CASSLGDRQETQYF. The chain is built from TRBV5-1 and TRBJ2-5; the match to TRBD1 covers 8 bases. The junction had 0 bases not matched to a gene; V was cut back by 0 bases and J by 2 bases. CDR1 SGHRS and CDR2 YFSETQ come from the germline V gene. The CDR3 is 14 amino acids.

This clone was recorded only once. V is TRBV29-1 and J is TRBJ2-7; 8 positions agree with TRBD1. CDR3 length: 13 amino acids. Unmatched junction bases numbered 10, after V lost 4 bases and J lost 8 bases. CDR1 is SQVTM, CDR2 ANQGSEA, per germline. The CDR3 loop is CSVALGQGQKQYF. Written as DNA, the CDR3 is TGCAGCGTTGCCCTTGGACAGGGTCAGAAGCAGTACTTC.

This rearrangement joins TRBV7-9 to TRBJ1-5, with D unresolved. The V and J ends lost 1 base and 1 base respectively, with 8 bases between them. This CDR3 spans 15 amino acids. Germline V CDR1 and CDR2: SEHNR, FQNEAQ (reference sequence). CDR3: CASSLGSGSNQPQHF. CDR3 coding DNA: TGTGCCAGCAGCTTAGGGTCGGGAAGCAATCAGCCCCAGCATTTT. Together with reference TRBV7-9 and TRBJ1-5, the CDR3 gives the full variable domain: DTGVSQNPRHKITKRGQNVTFRCDPISEHNRLYWYRQTLGQGPEFLTYFQNEAQLEKSRLLSDRFSAERPKGSFSTLEIQRTEQGDSAMYLCASSLGSGSNQPQHFGDGTRLSIL.

This clone was found a few times. V is TRBV2 and J is TRBJ1-5; D might be TRBD1 (6 bases). Looked up from germline, CDR1 is SNHLY and CDR2 is FYNNEI. The CDR3 spans 14 residues. The V end was cut by 0 bases, the J end by 4 bases, with 7 bases between. The CDR3 is CASSEARGNQPQHF. CDR3 coding DNA: TGTGCCAGCAGTGAAGCGAGGGGGAATCAGCCCCAGCATTTT.

This clone was detected only once. The CDR3 reads CASSPGTVYGYTF. The DNA of the CDR3 is TGTGCCAGCAGCCCAGGGACAGTGTATGGCTACACCTTC. The rearrangement joins TRBV14 to TRBJ1-2; TRBD1 agrees at 7 bases. Looked up from germline, CDR1 is SGHDN and CDR2 is FVKESK. After removal of 4 bases from V and 5 bases from J, the junction contained 4 bases not matched to a gene. The CDR3 has 13 residues.

The V gene is TRBV9, the J gene TRBJ1-4; 9 bases agree with TRBD1. The germline V gene encodes CDR1 SGDLS and CDR2 YYNGEE. This CDR3 spans 15 amino acids. J lost 7 bases, V lost 1 base, and 5 bases had no gene match. The CDR3 DNA follows: TGTGCCAGCAGCGTAACGGGACAGGGCCTTGAAAAACTGTTTTTT. The encoded protein is CASSVTGQGLEKLFF.

The chain links TRBV28 to TRBJ1-1, with D hard to call. The CDR3 extends over 11 amino acids. Germline V gives CDR1 MDHEN, CDR2 SYDVKM. Trimming removed 1 base from V and 5 bases from J, with 2 bases in between. The CDR3 DNA follows: TGTGCCAGCAGTTTATCAACTGAAGCTTTCTTT. This gives the protein CASSLSTEAFF.

This clone was observed once. The chain uses TRBV28 and TRBJ2-7, with TRBD1 matching over 8 bases. This CDR3 region has 15 residues. The germline V gene encodes CDR1 MDHEN and CDR2 SYDVKM. V trimming: 6 bases; J trimming: 0 bases; junction bases outside the gene matches: 7. CDR3 DNA: TGTGCCAGCAGCGAGGGACAGGCAAACTCCTACGAGCAGTACTTC. Its translation: CASSEGQANSYEQYF.

The chain has TRBV7-2 and TRBJ1-3; D perhaps matches TRBD1 (5 bases). The germline V and J ends were trimmed by 1 base and 4 bases, with 11 bases remaining between them. The CDR3 is made up of 15 amino acids. CDR1 is SGHTA and CDR2 is FQGNSA in the germline V gene. The chain's CDR3 is CASSLEGAKGNTIYF. DNA of the CDR3: TGTGCCAGCAGCTTAGAAGGGGCAAAAGGAAACACCATATATTTT.

The chain links TRBV18 to TRBJ1-2, with 8 nucleotides matching TRBD1. CDR3 size: 14 residues. J gave up 4 bases and V 3 bases, and 4 bases lay outside the gene matches. CDR1 KGHSH and CDR2 LQKENI come from the germline V gene. In nucleotides, the CDR3 is TGTGCCAGCTCACCGGACAGGGAGGCCTATGGCTACACCTTC. Translating it yields CASSPDREAYGYTF.

This clone was detected only once. V usage is TRBV7-2 and J usage is TRBJ2-7; TRBD1 matches 9 bases. Germline loops: CDR1 SGHTA, CDR2 FQGNSA. CDR3 size: 15 residues. The ends lost 4 bases at V and 0 bases at J; junction bases unmatched: 4. The CDR3 nucleotides are TGTGCCAGCAGCTACGGGACAGGGAGCTCCTACGAGCAGTACTTC. The encoded protein is CASSYGTGSSYEQYF.

The genes are TRBV5-1 and TRBJ1-2, with D unresolved. The germline CDR1 and CDR2 sequences are SGHRS and YFSETQ. The CDR3 runs to 17 residues. V was pared by 3 bases and J by 0 bases, with 18 bases between. The CDR3 region is CASSSPEARTTNYGYTF. The CDR3, as DNA: TGCGCCAGCAGCTCCCCCGAAGCAAGGACTACTAACTATGGCTACACCTTC.

V usage is TRBV30 and J usage is TRBJ2-5; TRBD2 matches at 9 bases. With V trimmed by 2 bases and J by 2 bases, 9 bases remained unmatched. The CDR3 extends over 16 amino acids. Germline-derived CDR1 and CDR2 are GTSNPN and SVGIG (reference sequence). CDR3 sequence: CAWSWVLAGLQETQYF. CDR3 bases: TGTGCCTGGAGTTGGGTCCTAGCGGGGTTACAAGAGACCCAGTACTTC.

V gene TRBV18 combines with J gene TRBJ1-2, with 10 bases lining up with TRBD1. V gave up 6 bases and J gave up 3 bases; unmatched junction bases: 7. Germline V gene lookup returns CDR1 KGHSH and CDR2 LQKENI. This CDR3 contains 15 residues. The DNA of the CDR3 is TGTGCCAGCTCGCTGACAGGGGGCGCGGACTATGGCTACACCTTC. Amino acid sequence: CASSLTGGADYGYTF. Filled out from reference TRBV18 and TRBJ1-2, the complete variable domain reads NAGVMQNPRHLVRRRGQEARLRCSPMKGHSHVYWYRQLPEEGLKFMVYLQKENIIDESGMPKERFSAEFPKEGPSILRIQQVVRGDSAAYFCASSLTGGADYGYTFGSGTRLTVV.

The chain uses TRBV29-1 and TRBJ1-2, with 7 positions matching TRBD1. The CDR3 contains 11 residues. Germline CDR1 reads SQVTM; CDR2 reads ANQGSEA. V trimming: 7 bases; J trimming: 5 bases; junction bases outside the gene matches: 4. In nucleotides, the CDR3 is TGCAGCGCTGGACAGGTGTATGGCTACACCTTC. This translates into CSAGQVYGYTF.